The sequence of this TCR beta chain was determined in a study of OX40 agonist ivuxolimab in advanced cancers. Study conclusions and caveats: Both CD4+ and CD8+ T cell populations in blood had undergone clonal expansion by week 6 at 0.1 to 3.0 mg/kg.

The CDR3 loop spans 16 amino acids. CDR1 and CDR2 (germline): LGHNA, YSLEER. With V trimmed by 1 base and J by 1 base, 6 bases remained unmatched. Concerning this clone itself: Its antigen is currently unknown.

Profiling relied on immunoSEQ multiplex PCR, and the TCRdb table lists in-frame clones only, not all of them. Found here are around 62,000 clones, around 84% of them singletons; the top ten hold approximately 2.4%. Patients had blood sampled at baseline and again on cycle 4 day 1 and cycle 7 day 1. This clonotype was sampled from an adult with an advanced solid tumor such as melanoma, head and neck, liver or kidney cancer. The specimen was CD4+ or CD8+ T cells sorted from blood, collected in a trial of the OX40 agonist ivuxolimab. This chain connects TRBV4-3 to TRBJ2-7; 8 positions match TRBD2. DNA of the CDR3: TGCGCCAGCAGCCAAGTTTCCAGCGGGGGATCCTACGAGCAGTACTTC. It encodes CASSQVSSGGSYEQYF.